This TCR beta chain was captured in a study of cytomegalovirus exposure and HLA in healthy donors. Study results and limitations: The Asian-associated ancestry cluster reportedly had fewer N-insertions than the approximately 610-donor mean in a later analysis. TCR beta sequences reportedly predicted most subjects' HLA-A and HLA-B alleles accurately.

Note on this clone: The antigen is unknown.

The CDR3 is made up of 19 amino acids. Germline assignment: CDR1 LNHDA and CDR2 SQIVND (reference sequence). Trimming took 2 bases from V and 2 from J, leaving 24 bases between them. Use of 60 Vbeta and 13 Jbeta primers characterized the PCR. The method was immunoSEQ multiplex PCR; TCRdb's version includes in-frame clones alone and lacks a portion of them. The sample lists about 160,000 clones, over 80% occurring once. The receptor was isolated from a girl aged 10-17 years in good health and CMV-seropositive. Sequenced input: PBMCs. The rearrangement links TRBV19 to TRBJ1-2, with no clear D. CDR3 loop: CASSIRGTGPHPLNYGYTF. CDR3 DNA sequence: TGTGCCAGTAGTATACGGGGAACCGGGCCTCACCCTTTAAACTATGGCTACACCTTC.